What follows are 31 T cell receptor beta chains derived from one specimen sequenced in a study of T cell changes during pregnancy in multiple sclerosis. Measured with immunoSEQ multiplex PCR; TCRdb has only the in-frame clones, and not every one. The table shows some 51,000 clones, with 94% occurring only once. The sequences come from CD4+ T cells from peripheral blood mononuclear cells, collected in the first trimester of pregnancy. These receptors were collected from a female donor with multiple sclerosis, enrolled in a pregnancy study.

This clone was observed a few times. V is TRBV29-1 and J is TRBJ1-3; D possibly corresponds to TRBD1 (5 bases). CDR1 SQVTM and CDR2 ANQGSEA come from the germline V gene. Trimming cost V 7 bases and J 2 bases, with 15 bases left between them. The CDR3 length is 14 residues. The CDR3 DNA sequence: TGCAGCGCCAAGACAGACCTAACTGGAAACACCATATATTTT. It specifies CSAKTDLTGNTIYF.

The rearrangement uses TRBV13 and TRBJ2-7; 9 nucleotides match TRBD2. This CDR3 is 19 amino acids long. CDR1 PRHDT and CDR2 FYEKMQ come from the germline V gene (reference sequence). V lost 5 bases and J lost 7; bases outside the gene matches: 24. As DNA, the CDR3 is TGTGCCAGCAGCGCGCCCCCCGTCCTTAGCGGGGGCATTGCGAGGGAGCAGTACTTC. Residues: CASSAPPVLSGGIAREQYF. Variable domain in full (rest from reference TRBV13 and TRBJ2-7): AAGVIQSPRHLIKEKRETATLKCYPIPRHDTVYWYQQGPGQDPQFLISFYEKMQSDKGSIPDRFSAQQFSDYHSELNMSSLELGDSALYFCASSAPPVLSGGIAREQYFGPGTRLTVT.

This chain connects TRBV2 to TRBJ2-5; D is perhaps TRBD1 (5 bases). CDR3 length: 12 amino acids. The germline gives CDR1 SNHLY, CDR2 FYNNEI. Trimming pared 6 bases from V and 2 bases from J, leaving 7 bases between. The CDR3 is CASSRTQETQYF. In nucleotides, the CDR3 is TGTGCCAGCAGCCGGACACAAGAGACCCAGTACTTC. Full variable domain (outside the CDR3, taken from reference TRBV2 and TRBJ2-5): EPEVTQTPSHQVTQMGQEVILRCVPISNHLYFYWYRQILGQKVEFLVSFYNNEISEKSEIFDDQFSVERPDGSNFTLKIRSTKLEDSAMYFCASSRTQETQYFGPGTRLLVL.

The rearrangement joins TRBV5-5 to TRBJ2-1, with 8 nucleotides matching TRBD1. Germline loops: CDR1 SGHKS, CDR2 YYEKEE (reference sequence). The V gene end was trimmed by 0 bases and the J gene end by 4 bases; junction bases not matched to a gene: 3. The CDR3 extends over 15 amino acids. DNA for the CDR3: TGTGCCAGCAGCTTGGGCAGGGGGCTGTACAATGAGCAGTTCTTC. As protein: CASSLGRGLYNEQFF.

The gene calls are TRBV7-3 and TRBJ1-1; 7 bases agree with TRBD1. The CDR3 covers 18 residues. Germline values: CDR1 SGHTA, CDR2 FQGTGA. The junction had 10 bases not matched to a gene; V was cut back by 0 bases and J by 0 bases. This CDR3 is CASSLTWDRTGMNTEAFF. The CDR3 DNA follows: TGTGCCAGCAGCTTAACGTGGGATAGGACAGGAATGAACACTGAAGCTTTCTTT.

The genes are TRBV5-6 and TRBJ2-1, with 8 positions matching TRBD2. Germline CDR1 reads SGHDT; CDR2 reads YYEEEE. There are 14 residues in the CDR3. V was clipped by 0 bases and J by 5 bases; unmatched bases: 1. This CDR3 reads CASSLVAGNNEQFF. DNA for the CDR3: TGTGCCAGCAGCTTGGTAGCGGGGAACAATGAGCAGTTCTTC.

The chain employs TRBV7-2 and TRBJ2-3, with TRBD2 as a possible D gene (6 bases). Per the germline V gene, CDR1 is SGHTA and CDR2 is FQGNSA. The length of the CDR3 is 18 residues. V dropped 4 bases and J dropped 3 bases, with 23 bases sitting between them. Here the CDR3 DNA reads TGTGCCAGCAGCTCCCACCCTCTGACTAGTAGTTGGACAGATACGCAGTATTTT. This gives the protein CASSSHPLTSSWTDTQYF.

This chain uses TRBV4-1 with TRBJ2-7, with a tentative D call TRBD2 (6 bases). The germline V and J ends were trimmed by 1 base and 0 bases, with 13 bases remaining between them. The CDR3 length is 16 residues. CDR1 and CDR2 (germline): MGHRA, YSYEKL. The CDR3 nucleotides read TGCGCCAGCAGCCAAGGCGTAGCGGAGAGCTCCTACGAGCAGTACTTC. It specifies CASSQGVAESSYEQYF.

The chain couples TRBV9 to TRBJ2-1, with 8 bases aligning to TRBD2. From germline, CDR1 is SGDLS and CDR2 YYNGEE. This CDR3 contains 16 residues. V shed 2 bases and J 0 bases; nucleotides not matched to a gene: 4. The chain's CDR3 is CASSVQAGVSYNEQFF. As DNA, the CDR3 is TGTGCCAGCAGCGTCCAAGCGGGGGTCTCCTACAATGAGCAGTTCTTC.

This CDR3 reads CASRTTYNEQFF. The CDR3 DNA reads as TGTGCCAGCAGAACTACCTACAATGAGCAGTTCTTC. The rearrangement joins TRBV7-9 to TRBJ2-1; no definite D call. The germline V gene encodes CDR1 SEHNR and CDR2 FQNEAQ (reference sequence). Trimming took off 6 bases at V and 2 bases at J, with 5 bases between the two ends. The CDR3 is made up of 12 amino acids.

The table lists this clone with a count of one. The V call is TRBV7-3, the J call TRBJ2-1, with TRBD2 identical over 9 bases. The CDR3 consists of 17 residues. The germline gives CDR1 SGHTA, CDR2 FQGTGA. The J segment lost 2 bases and the V segment lost 0 bases, leaving 5 bases of the junction unmatched. CDR3 sequence reads: CASSLTKAGGPYNEQFF. Written as DNA, the CDR3 is TGTGCCAGCAGCTTAACTAAGGCGGGGGGGCCCTACAATGAGCAGTTCTTC.

This clone was detected once. The V call is TRBV6-5, the J call TRBJ2-1; 9 bases map to TRBD1. CDR3 length: 13 residues. With V trimmed by 7 bases and J by 5 bases, 3 bases remained unmatched. Germline CDR1 MNHEY, CDR2 SVGAGI. The CDR3 reads CASKQGANNEQFF. CDR3 sequence (DNA): TGTGCCAGCAAACAGGGGGCCAACAATGAGCAGTTCTTC.

Only one count was recorded for this clone. V usage is TRBV1 and J usage is TRBJ1-2; TRBD1, the D gene given by the table, was not confirmed from the DNA. TRBV1 is assigned pseudogene status. CDR3 length: 16 residues. DNA for the CDR3: TGCACCAGCAGCCGCGGGACAGCCGGTTTGAGGTATGGCTACACCTTC. Translating gives CTSSRGTAGLRYGYTF.

The rearrangement links TRBV6-1 to TRBJ2-1; 9 positions match TRBD2. V was clipped by 4 bases and J by 4 bases; unmatched bases: 5. The CDR3 extends over 15 amino acids. Germline V lookup: CDR1 MNHNS, CDR2 SASEGT. CDR3 sequence: CASSVWTSVYNEQFF. CDR3 in DNA: TGTGCCAGCAGTGTGTGGACTAGCGTGTACAATGAGCAGTTCTTC.

V gene TRBV4-1 combines with J gene TRBJ1-6; D not certain. Germline CDR1 is MGHRA and CDR2 is YSYEKL. V gave up 0 bases and J gave up 0 bases, with 12 bases separating them. The CDR3 is 18 residues long. The chain's CDR3 is CASSQDLIRSSYNSPLHF. In DNA, the CDR3 is TGCGCCAGCAGCCAAGATCTTATAAGGAGCTCCTATAATTCACCCCTCCACTTT.

The V and J genes are TRBV5-1 and TRBJ1-2; D is possibly TRBD1 (5 bases). CDR1 and CDR2 from the germline V gene are SGHRS and YFSETQ. Between the trimmed V and J ends, which lost 4 bases and 2 bases, there was a span of 9 bases. The CDR3 length is 13 residues. CDR3 nucleotide sequence: TGCGCCAGCAGCCACAACAGGAACTATGGCTACACCTTC. Protein product: CASSHNRNYGYTF. Complete variable domain (other parts from reference TRBV5-1 and TRBJ1-2): KAGVTQTPRYLIKTRGQQVTLSCSPISGHRSVSWYQQTPGQGLQFLFEYFSETQRNKGNFPGRFSGRQFSNSRSEMNVSTLELGDSALYLCASSHNRNYGYTFGSGTRLTVV.

CDR3 sequence: CASSPLVPGLYGYTF. The CDR3 region has the DNA TGCGCCAGCAGCCCCCTGGTCCCAGGTTTGTATGGCTACACCTTC. The chain employs TRBV4-1 and TRBJ1-2; D not certain. This CDR3 contains 15 residues. Looked up from germline, CDR1 is MGHRA and CDR2 is YSYEKL. Between the trimmed V and J ends, which lost 4 bases and 5 bases, there was a span of 17 bases.

This rearrangement joins TRBV5-4 to TRBJ2-1, with D uncertain. The CDR3 spans 15 residues. V gave up 1 base and J gave up 2 bases, with 10 bases separating them. Germline CDR1 SGHNT, CDR2 YYREEE (reference sequence). CDR3 residues: CASSLNAQTYNEQFF. The CDR3, as DNA: TGTGCCAGCAGCTTGAACGCACAAACCTACAATGAGCAGTTCTTC.

This chain links TRBV5-6 with TRBJ2-7; the D gene is possibly TRBD1 (6 bases). Germline CDR1 SGHDT, CDR2 YYEEEE. V shed 4 bases and J shed 4 bases, with 15 bases lying between them. The CDR3 runs 14 residues. The CDR3 loop reads CASSLPQGRYEQYF. CDR3 DNA sequence: TGTGCCAGCAGCCTTCCCCAGGGGCGGTACGAGCAGTACTTC.

The V and J genes are TRBV18 and TRBJ1-1, with 8 bases matching TRBD1. In germline, CDR1 is KGHSH, CDR2 LQKENI. CDR3 length equals 14 residues. J lost 2 bases, V lost 6 bases, and 5 bases had no gene match. CDR3 sequence (DNA): TGTGCCAGCTCGGGGACAGGTTATAACACTGAAGCTTTCTTT. Its translation is CASSGTGYNTEAFF. Variable domain in full (rest from reference TRBV18 and TRBJ1-1): NAGVMQNPRHLVRRRGQEARLRCSPMKGHSHVYWYRQLPEEGLKFMVYLQKENIIDESGMPKERFSAEFPKEGPSILRIQQVVRGDSAAYFCASSGTGYNTEAFFGQGTRLTVV.

The rearrangement links TRBV7-6 to TRBJ2-2; 8 bases are shared with TRBD2. CDR3 length: 15 amino acids. Trimming took 5 bases from V and 7 from J; bases not matched to a gene: 9. Germline values: CDR1 SGHVS, CDR2 FNYEAQ. As DNA, the CDR3 is TGTGCCAGCAGCGCGCGGGGGGTAGGACTCGGGGAGCTGTTTTTT. Translated: CASSARGVGLGELFF.

J is TRBJ2-1 and V is TRBV11-2; TRBD1 is a possible D gene (5 bases). V lost 5 bases to trimming and J lost 5 bases, with 13 bases between them. The CDR3 totals 14 residues. Germline V gene sequence: CDR1 SGHAT, CDR2 FQNNGV. CDR3 nucleotides: TGTGCCAGCAGCCAGGAACCGACAGACAATGAGCAGTTCTTC. It encodes CASSQEPTDNEQFF.

The genes are TRBV9 and TRBJ1-4; no clear D gene. Germline V gene lookup returns CDR1 SGDLS and CDR2 YYNGEE. The CDR3 contains 16 residues. Deletions cut 3 bases from V and 7 bases from J, with 19 bases between. The CDR3: CASSEGFQVGSEKLFF. CDR3 DNA: TGTGCCAGCAGCGAGGGTTTTCAGGTTGGGAGTGAAAAACTGTTTTTT.

This chain joins TRBV6-5 and TRBJ2-1, with 8 bases aligning to TRBD1. J lost 4 bases, V lost 6 bases, and 5 bases had no gene match. The germline gives CDR1 MNHEY, CDR2 SVGAGI. The CDR3 has 14 amino acids. The CDR3 spells CASRDREEYNEQFF. CDR3 nucleotides: TGTGCCAGCAGGGACAGGGAAGAGTACAATGAGCAGTTCTTC.

The chain is built from TRBV16 and TRBJ1-5; 7 nucleotides align to TRBD1. Germline V gives CDR1 KGHSY, CDR2 FQNENV. There are 17 residues in the CDR3. J lost 5 bases, V lost 1 base, and 11 bases had no gene match. CDR3 DNA sequence: TGTGCCAGCAGCCAATACAGTGAGACAGGGAGTCATCAGCCCCAGCATTTT. Translation gives CASSQYSETGSHQPQHF.

This sequence joins TRBV4-2 and TRBJ2-3, with D perhaps TRBD2 (6 bases). This CDR3 region has 16 residues. Trimming left V 0 bases short and J 2 bases short, with 12 bases between. The V gene's germline CDR1 is LGHNA and CDR2 YNFKEQ. The CDR3 sequence is CASSQEAGGTTDTQYF. In nucleotides, the CDR3 is TGTGCCAGCAGCCAAGAGGCCGGGGGTACCACAGATACGCAGTATTTT.

V and J are TRBV5-6 and TRBJ1-6; no clear D. The CDR3 consists of 14 residues. Germline assignment: CDR1 SGHDT and CDR2 YYEEEE. V shed 6 bases and J shed 7 bases, with 14 bases lying between them. The CDR3 DNA reads as TGTGCCAGCATCTCCGGAGGGTTGAATTCACCCCTCCACTTT. Encoded protein: CASISGGLNSPLHF.

The chain recombines TRBV6-1 with TRBJ1-1, with unresolved D. The V end was cut by 7 bases, the J end by 4 bases, with 10 bases between. Germline V gene sequence: CDR1 MNHNS, CDR2 SASEGT. The CDR3 spans 12 residues. The DNA of the CDR3 is TGTGCCAGCATGGTATTCGGCACTGAAGCTTTCTTT. This gives the protein CASMVFGTEAFF.

The chain joins TRBV14 to TRBJ2-7, with a possible D match to TRBD2 (6 bases). The CDR3 has 13 amino acids. CDR1 is SGHDN, CDR2 FVKESK, per germline. V was pared by 4 bases and J by 5 bases, with 12 bases between. CDR3 DNA: TGTGCCAGCAGCCTGCCGGGGGTCCACGAGCAGTACTTC. Its protein is CASSLPGVHEQYF.

This sequence joins TRBV7-3 and TRBJ2-2, with 11 bases matching TRBD1. The trim removed 5 bases at V and 4 bases at J, leaving 3 bases unmatched. The CDR3 loop spans 15 amino acids. Germline CDR1 and CDR2: SGHTA and FQGTGA. The CDR3 is CASSPGTGGTGELFF. The DNA of the CDR3 is TGTGCCAGCAGCCCCGGGACAGGGGGCACCGGGGAGCTGTTTTTT.

The chain carries TRBV7-3 and TRBJ2-1, with 8 bases lining up with TRBD2. The ends lost 4 bases at V and 15 bases at J; junction bases unmatched: 14. Germline V lookup: CDR1 SGHTA, CDR2 FQGTGA. The CDR3 runs to 14 residues. DNA of the CDR3: TGTGCCAGCAGCTCCCCCAGAGTCCGGACTAGCCTGTTCTTC. It encodes CASSSPRVRTSLFF.